This T cell receptor beta chain came from a study of yellow fever vaccine responses in identical twins. CDR3 length: 12 residues. Deletions cut 7 bases from V and 2 bases from J, with 9 bases between. Per germline, CDR1 SGHNT and CDR2 YYREEE (reference sequence). Study-wide findings and caveats: As reported, the vaccine T cell response of twins seemed partly convergent and partly personalized.

MiXCR was run by TCRdb on the RT-PCR reads, yielding one entry per CDR3 protein. This table holds about 3,500 distinct CDR3 sequences, 85% found once. Worth noting for this clonotype: Its antigen remains unknown.

This TCR came from a woman younger than 35 who received the yellow fever vaccine. V gene TRBV5-4 combines with J gene TRBJ2-5; no clear D. Sequencing used T cells from blood (PBMCs), unsorted or a sorted subset (not recorded which), obtained before or after yellow fever vaccination (not recorded which). The CDR3 sequence is CASSGRQETQYF. The CDR3 region has the DNA TGTGCCAGCTCCGGGCGACAAGAGACCCAGTACTTC.